This T cell receptor beta chain appears in the sequencing data of a study of shared clonotypes between healthy human individuals. Negatively enriched CD4+ T cells were divided by CD45RA into naive and memory. Trimming removed 11 bases at V and 2 bases at J, with 21 bases between. There are 16 residues in the CDR3. The germline CDR1 and CDR2 sequences are SEHNR and FQNEAQ (reference sequence). Profiled with immunoSEQ multiplex PCR; TCRdb holds only in-frame clones, not every one. The sample includes 1 million to 1.2 million clones, roughly 77% of them seen just once. As for this clone: The antigen is unknown.

Findings of the study overall: Relative to memory subsets, naive subsets generally showed larger estimated richness. Donors were few, which limited the genetic and exposure-history diversity represented.

The chain is built from TRBV7-9 and TRBJ1-4; D is possibly TRBD1 (5 bases). This receptor was obtained from a man aged 18-30 years in good health. Some clones in this sample may be carry-over from other donors' samples. Sample: memory CD4+ T cells from PBMCs. This sample's subset: CD45RA-negative fraction. The CDR3 coding sequence is TGTGCCCGCACTGATCCCCAGGGCACCACTAATGAAAAACTGTTTTTT. This sequence encodes CARTDPQGTTNEKLFF.